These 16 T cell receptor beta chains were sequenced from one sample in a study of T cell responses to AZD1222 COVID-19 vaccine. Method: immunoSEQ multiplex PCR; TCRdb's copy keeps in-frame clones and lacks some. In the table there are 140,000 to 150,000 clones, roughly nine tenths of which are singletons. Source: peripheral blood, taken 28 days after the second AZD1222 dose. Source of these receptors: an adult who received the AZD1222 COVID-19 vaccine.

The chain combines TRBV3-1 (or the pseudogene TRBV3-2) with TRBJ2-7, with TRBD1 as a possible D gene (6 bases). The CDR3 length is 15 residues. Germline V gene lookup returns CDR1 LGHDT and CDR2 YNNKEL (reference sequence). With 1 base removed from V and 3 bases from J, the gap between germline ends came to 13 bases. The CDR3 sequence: CASSQARTVFYEQYF. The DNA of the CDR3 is TGTGCCAGCAGCCAAGCTCGGACAGTATTCTACGAGCAGTACTTC.

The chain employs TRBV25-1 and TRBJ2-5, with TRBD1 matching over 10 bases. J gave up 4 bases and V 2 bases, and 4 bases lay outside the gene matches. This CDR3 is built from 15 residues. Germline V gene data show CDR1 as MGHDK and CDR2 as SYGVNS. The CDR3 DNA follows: TGTGCCAGCAGTGAACGGACAGGGGGTTCAGAGACCCAGTACTTC. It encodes CASSERTGGSETQYF. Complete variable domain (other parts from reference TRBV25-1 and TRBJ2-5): EADIYQTPRYLVIGTGKKITLECSQTMGHDKMYWYQQDPGMELHLIHYSYGVNSTEKGDLSSESTVSRIRTEHFPLTLESARPSHTSQYLCASSERTGGSETQYFGPGTRLLVL.

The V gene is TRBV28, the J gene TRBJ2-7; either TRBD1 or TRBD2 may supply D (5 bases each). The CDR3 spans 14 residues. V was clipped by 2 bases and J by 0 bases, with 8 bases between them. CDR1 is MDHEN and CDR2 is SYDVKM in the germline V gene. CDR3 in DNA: TGTGCCAGCAGTTTAGGGGGTCGCTCCTACGAGCAGTACTTC. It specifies CASSLGGRSYEQYF.

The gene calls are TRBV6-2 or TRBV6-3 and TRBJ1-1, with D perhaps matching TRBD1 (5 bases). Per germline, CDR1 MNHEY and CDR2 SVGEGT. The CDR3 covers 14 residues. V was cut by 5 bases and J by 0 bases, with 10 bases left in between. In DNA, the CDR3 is TGTGCCAGCAGTCACAGGTCCATGAACACTGAAGCTTTCTTT. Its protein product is CASSHRSMNTEAFF.

CDR3 sequence: CASSLGGRLAEQYF. In DNA form, the CDR3 reads TGTGCCAGCAGCTTAGGCGGGAGATTGGCCGAGCAGTACTTC. The rearrangement joins TRBV11-3 to TRBJ2-7; 7 bases fit TRBD2. Germline-derived CDR1 and CDR2 are SGHNT and YENEEA. Germline trimming cut 1 base from V and 6 bases from J; bases unmatched to any gene: 6. The CDR3 has 14 amino acids.

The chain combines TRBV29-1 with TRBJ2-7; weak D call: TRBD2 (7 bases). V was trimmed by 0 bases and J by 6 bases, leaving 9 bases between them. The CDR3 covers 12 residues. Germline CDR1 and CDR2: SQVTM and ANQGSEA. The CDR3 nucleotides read TGCAGCGTTGAAGATGGGGGGGCCGAGCAGTACTTC. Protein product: CSVEDGGAEQYF.

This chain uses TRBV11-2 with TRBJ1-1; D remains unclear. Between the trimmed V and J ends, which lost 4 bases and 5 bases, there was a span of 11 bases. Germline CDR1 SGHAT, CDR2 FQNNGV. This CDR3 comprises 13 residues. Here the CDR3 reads CASSYKGGTEAFF. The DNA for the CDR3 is TGTGCCAGCAGCTACAAGGGTGGGACTGAAGCTTTCTTT.

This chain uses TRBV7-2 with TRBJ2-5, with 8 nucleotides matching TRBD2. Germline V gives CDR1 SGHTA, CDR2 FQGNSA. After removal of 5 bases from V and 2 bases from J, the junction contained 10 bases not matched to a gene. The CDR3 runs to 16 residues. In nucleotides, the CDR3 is TGTGCCAGCAGCCTAACACTAGCGGTTACTCAAGAGACCCAGTACTTC. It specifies CASSLTLAVTQETQYF.

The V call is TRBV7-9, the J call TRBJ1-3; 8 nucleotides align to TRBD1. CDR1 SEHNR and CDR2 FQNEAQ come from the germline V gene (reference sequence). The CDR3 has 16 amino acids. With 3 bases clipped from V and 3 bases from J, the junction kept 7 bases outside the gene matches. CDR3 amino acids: CASSFSRGRDGNTIYF. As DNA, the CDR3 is TGTGCCAGCAGCTTTTCCAGGGGGCGTGATGGAAACACCATATATTTT.

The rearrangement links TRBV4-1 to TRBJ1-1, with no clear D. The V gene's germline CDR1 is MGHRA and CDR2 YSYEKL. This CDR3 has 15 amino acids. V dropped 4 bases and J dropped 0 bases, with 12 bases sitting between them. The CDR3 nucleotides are TGCGCCAGCAGCCTTAGTGGTTTCATGAACACTGAAGCTTTCTTT. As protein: CASSLSGFMNTEAFF.

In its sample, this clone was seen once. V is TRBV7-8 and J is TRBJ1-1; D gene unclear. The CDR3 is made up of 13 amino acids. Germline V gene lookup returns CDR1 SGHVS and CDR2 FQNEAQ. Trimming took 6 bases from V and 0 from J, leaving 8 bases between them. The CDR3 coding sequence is TGTGCCAGCAGTCGAGACCTGAACACTGAAGCTTTCTTT. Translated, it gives CASSRDLNTEAFF.

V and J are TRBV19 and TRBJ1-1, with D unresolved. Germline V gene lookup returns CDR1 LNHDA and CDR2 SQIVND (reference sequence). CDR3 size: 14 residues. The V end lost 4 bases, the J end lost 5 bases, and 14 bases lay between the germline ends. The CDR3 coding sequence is TGTGCCAGTAGTAGAACCAATCGTGGGACTGAAGCTTTCTTT. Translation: CASSRTNRGTEAFF.

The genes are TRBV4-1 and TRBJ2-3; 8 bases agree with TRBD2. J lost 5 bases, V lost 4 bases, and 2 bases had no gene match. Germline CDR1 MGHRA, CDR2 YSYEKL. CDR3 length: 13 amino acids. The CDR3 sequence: CASSPAGEDTQYF. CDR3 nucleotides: TGCGCCAGCAGCCCAGCGGGAGAAGATACGCAGTATTTT.

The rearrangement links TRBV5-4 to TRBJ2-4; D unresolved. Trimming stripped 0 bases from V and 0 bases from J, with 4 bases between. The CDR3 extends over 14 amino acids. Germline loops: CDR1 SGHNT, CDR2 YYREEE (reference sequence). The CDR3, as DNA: TGTGCCAGCAGCTTGGCGGGAGCCAAAAACATTCAGTACTTC. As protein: CASSLAGAKNIQYF.

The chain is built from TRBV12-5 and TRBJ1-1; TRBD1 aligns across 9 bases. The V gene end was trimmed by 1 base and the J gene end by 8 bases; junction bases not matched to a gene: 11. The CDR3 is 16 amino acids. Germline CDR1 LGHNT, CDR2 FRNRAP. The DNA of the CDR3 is TGTGCTAGTGGTTTGGGACGAGGGACAGGGTCATCAGAAGCTTTCTTT. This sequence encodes CASGLGRGTGSSEAFF.

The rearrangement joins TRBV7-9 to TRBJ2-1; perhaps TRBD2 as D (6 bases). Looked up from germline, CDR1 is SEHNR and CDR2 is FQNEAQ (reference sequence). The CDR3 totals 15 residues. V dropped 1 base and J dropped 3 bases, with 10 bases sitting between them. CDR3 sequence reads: CASSLGTTGYNEQFF. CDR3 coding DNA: TGTGCCAGCAGCTTAGGGACTACCGGCTACAATGAGCAGTTCTTC.